These 18 T cell receptor beta chains were all obtained from the same sample, sequenced in a study of control samples from healthy donors and cancer patients. The table came from immunoSEQ multiplex PCR; TCRdb's copy has only in-frame clones and leaves some out. Here the sample spans about 140,000 clones, under 95% being singletons. Sequencing input: blood. Receptors were obtained from a man younger than 35 in good health.

This clone came up once. J is TRBJ1-2 and V is TRBV29-1, with D perhaps TRBD1 (6 bases). The ends were cut back, 2 bases at V and 1 base at J, with 11 bases in the middle. Germline-derived CDR1 and CDR2 are SQVTM and ANQGSEA. This CDR3 has 14 residues. DNA of the CDR3: TGCAGCGTTGAATTGTCAGGGGATAACTATGGCTACACCTTC. Its protein is CSVELSGDNYGYTF.

The V call is TRBV5-1, the J call TRBJ1-2; D not certain. The germline V and J ends were trimmed by 0 bases and 9 bases, with 12 bases remaining between them. The CDR3 totals 13 residues. Germline loops: CDR1 SGHRS, CDR2 YFSETQ. The CDR3 DNA is TGCGCCAGCAGCTTGGGTCCAGACGCCCGCTACACCTTC. As protein: CASSLGPDARYTF.

This clone was detected once. This chain joins TRBV21-1 and TRBJ2-4; no DNA check was done on the table's D call, TRBD2. TRBV21-1 is recorded as a pseudogene. This CDR3 has 21 residues. The CDR3, as DNA: TGTGCCAGCAGCAACCCAGAAGCACTAGCGGGGGGCCCAATAGCCAAAAACATTCAGTACTTC. Translation: CASSNPEALAGGPIAKNIQYF.

The chain combines TRBV11-2 with TRBJ2-5, with TRBD2 matching 8 bases. The CDR3 is made up of 17 amino acids. Germline V lookup: CDR1 SGHAT, CDR2 FQNNGV. V lost 0 bases and J lost 1; bases outside the gene matches: 7. The CDR3 DNA follows: TGTGCCAGCAGCTTAGATGGCCAGCGGGGGATCCAAGAGACCCAGTACTTC. This sequence encodes CASSLDGQRGIQETQYF.

This chain uses TRBV19 with TRBJ1-1; D gene uncertain. There are 13 residues in the CDR3. Trimming removed 7 bases from V and 6 bases from J, with 15 bases in between. Germline CDR1 LNHDA, CDR2 SQIVND (reference sequence). The CDR3 region has the DNA TGTGCCAGTACTCCGCGGGTGTCCGCTGAAGCTTTCTTT. Translating it yields CASTPRVSAEAFF.

The V and J genes are TRBV7-9 and TRBJ2-5, with no clear D. V was trimmed by 1 base and J by 6 bases, leaving 0 bases between them. The germline CDR1 and CDR2 sequences are SEHNR and FQNEAQ (reference sequence). The CDR3 totals 10 residues. The CDR3 nucleotides are TGTGCCAGCAGCTTAGAGACCCAGTACTTC. Encoded protein: CASSLETQYF.

In DNA form, the CDR3 reads TGCGCCACCACGTGGGGTGGAGGTGAAGAGACCCAGTACTTC. It encodes CATTWGGGEETQYF. The rearrangement uses TRBV5-1 and TRBJ2-5, with a tentative D call TRBD2 (5 bases). V lost 9 bases, J lost 3 bases, and 18 bases lay in between. The CDR3 consists of 14 residues. From germline, CDR1 is SGHRS and CDR2 YFSETQ.

V usage is TRBV10-2 and J usage is TRBJ2-7; D is perhaps TRBD1 (6 bases). Per germline, CDR1 WSHSY and CDR2 SAAADI. The CDR3 is made up of 14 amino acids. Trimming removed 5 bases from V and 2 bases from J, with 13 bases in between. CDR3 region: CASSRQVTPYEQYF. In nucleotides, the CDR3 is TGCGCCAGCAGTAGACAGGTCACCCCCTACGAGCAGTACTTC.

As to this clone: The same CDR3 arises from other DNA sequences in this sample as well. The J gene is TRBJ1-1, the V gene TRBV5-1; D is unclear. Germline values: CDR1 SGHRS, CDR2 YFSETQ. With 2 bases removed from V and 0 bases from J, the gap between germline ends came to 5 bases. CDR3 size: 13 residues. CDR3 coding DNA: TGCGCCAGCAGCTTAGGTATGAACACTGAAGCTTTCTTT. Translating it yields CASSLGMNTEAFF. Full variable domain (outside the CDR3, taken from reference TRBV5-1 and TRBJ1-1): KAGVTQTPRYLIKTRGQQVTLSCSPISGHRSVSWYQQTPGQGLQFLFEYFSETQRNKGNFPGRFSGRQFSNSRSEMNVSTLELGDSALYLCASSLGMNTEAFFGQGTRLTVV.

This chain joins TRBV7-9 and TRBJ2-1; either TRBD1 or TRBD2 may fit D (5 bases each). CDR3 length: 12 amino acids. CDR1 SEHNR and CDR2 FQNEAQ come from the germline V gene (reference sequence). V lost 5 bases and J lost 8, with 10 bases in between. CDR3 DNA: TGTGCCAGCAGCCCCCGGGACCATGAGCAGTTCTTC. This translates into CASSPRDHEQFF.

The J gene is TRBJ1-6, the V gene TRBV2, with 10 bases identical to TRBD1. The CDR3 has 18 residues. The J segment lost 2 bases and the V segment lost 3 bases, leaving 7 bases of the junction unmatched. Germline loops: CDR1 SNHLY, CDR2 FYNNEI. The CDR3 is CASSDAGQGRTYNSPLHF. Written as DNA, the CDR3 is TGTGCCAGCAGTGATGCGGGACAGGGGAGGACCTATAATTCACCCCTCCACTTT.

V and J are TRBV6-4 and TRBJ2-2, with 12 bases identical to TRBD2. CDR1 and CDR2 from the germline V gene are MRHNA and SNTAGT. The CDR3 has 17 residues. J lost 0 bases, V lost 6 bases, and 5 bases had no gene match. The DNA for the CDR3 is TGTGCCAGCAGGTTTCTAGCGGGGGGGCCGAACACCGGGGAGCTGTTTTTT. As protein: CASRFLAGGPNTGELFF.

The V call is TRBV4-1, the J call TRBJ2-7; D uncertain. The germline gives CDR1 MGHRA, CDR2 YSYEKL. Trimming took off 1 base at V and 1 base at J, with 11 bases between the two ends. CDR3 size: 15 residues. The CDR3, as DNA: TGCGCCAGCAGCCAAGCCCGGGCGATTTCCTACGAGCAGTACTTC. Protein product: CASSQARAISYEQYF.

This chain uses TRBV13 with TRBJ1-1, with TRBD1 as a possible D gene (5 bases). Trimming removed 0 bases at V and 1 base at J, with 6 bases between. Germline loops: CDR1 PRHDT, CDR2 FYEKMQ (reference sequence). This CDR3 has 14 residues. The CDR3 DNA follows: TGTGCCAGCAGCTTAGGTAGGGGGAACACTGAAGCTTTCTTT. Translating gives CASSLGRGNTEAFF.

The V and J genes are TRBV5-6 and TRBJ1-1; possibly TRBD1 for D (5 bases). Germline values: CDR1 SGHDT, CDR2 YYEEEE. CDR3 size: 14 residues. V was clipped by 0 bases and J by 5 bases, with 11 bases between them. In DNA, the CDR3 is TGTGCCAGCAGCTTGGGACAGACTCGAACTGAAGCTTTCTTT. This encodes CASSLGQTRTEAFF.

The chain is built from TRBV9 and TRBJ2-3; weak D call: TRBD2 (7 bases). Germline values: CDR1 SGDLS, CDR2 YYNGEE. The V end was cut by 0 bases, the J end by 6 bases, with 23 bases between. CDR3 length equals 18 residues. The CDR3 DNA reads TGTGCCAGCAGCGTAGTGGGAGGGGGGCTTTCGGGATCCGATACGCAGTATTTT. It yields the protein CASSVVGGGLSGSDTQYF.

This clone was detected once. The V and J genes are TRBV2 and TRBJ1-1; a possible D gene is TRBD1 (5 bases). Trimming stripped 3 bases from V and 5 bases from J, with 16 bases between. This CDR3 is built from 15 residues. Germline lookup yields CDR1 SNHLY and CDR2 FYNNEI. CDR3 coding DNA: TGTGCCAGCAGTGATATGGGGGAACCAGGAACTGAAGCTTTCTTT. As protein: CASSDMGEPGTEAFF.

This clone was found once. The rearrangement links TRBV5-1 to TRBJ2-5, with D tentatively TRBD2 (5 bases). The CDR3 consists of 13 residues. V dropped 4 bases and J dropped 5 bases, with 12 bases sitting between them. Looked up from germline, CDR1 is SGHRS and CDR2 is YFSETQ. This chain's CDR3 is CASSPATGETQYF. CDR3 DNA sequence: TGCGCCAGCAGCCCCGCAACGGGGGAGACCCAGTACTTC.